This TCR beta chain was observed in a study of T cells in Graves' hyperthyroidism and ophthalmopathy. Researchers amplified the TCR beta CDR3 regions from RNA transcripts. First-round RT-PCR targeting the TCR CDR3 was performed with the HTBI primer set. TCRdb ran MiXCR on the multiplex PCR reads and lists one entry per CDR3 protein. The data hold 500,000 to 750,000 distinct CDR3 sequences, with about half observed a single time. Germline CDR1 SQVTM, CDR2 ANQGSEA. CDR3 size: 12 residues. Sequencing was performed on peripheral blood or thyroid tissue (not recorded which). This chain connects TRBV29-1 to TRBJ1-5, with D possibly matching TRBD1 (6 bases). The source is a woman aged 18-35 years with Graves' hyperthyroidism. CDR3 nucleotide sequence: TGCAGTTTAGGGGGAAGCAATCAGCCCCAGCATTTT. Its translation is CSLGGSNQPQHF.